The clone carrying this T cell receptor (beta chain) was found a few times. Its antigen is not known. This CDR3 has 14 residues. Germline V gene sequence: CDR1 MNHEY, CDR2 SVGAGI. Deletions cut 2 bases from V and 7 bases from J, with 15 bases between. The data were obtained in a study of cytomegalovirus exposure and HLA in healthy donors. Researchers ran the PCR with 60 Vbeta and 13 Jbeta primers. The repertoire was sequenced with immunoSEQ multiplex PCR; TCRdb's copy has only in-frame clones and lacks some. In the table there are 100,000 to 150,000 clones, roughly three quarters of which are singletons. Broader study findings: Segments of the TCR beta V type were, in most cases, productive about 90% or about 30% of the time in an earlier analysis.

The clonotype originates from a man aged 25-45 years in good health and CMV-seropositive. J is TRBJ2-7 and V is TRBV6-5; D might be TRBD2 (6 bases). The specimen sequenced was PBMCs. The CDR3 bases are TGTGCCAGCAGTTACCGGACGGGCGGAGGGGAGCAGTACTTC. Residues: CASSYRTGGGEQYF.